These T cell receptor beta chains were read from a single sample in a study of blood T cell repertoires in COVID-19. Sequenced by immunoSEQ multiplex PCR; TCRdb stores in-frame clones only, minus some. The sample carries under 200,000 clones, 90% recorded once. Sequencing used peripheral blood. These receptors all come from a man aged 50-59 years with acute or convalescent COVID-19. The CDR3 runs from the conserved cysteine through the conserved F or W. D genes are given only for firm matches. Not every row has a clone size; where given, it reads once, few, many or a size class.

j_gene: TRBJ1-5
d_gene: TRBD1
v_gene: TRBV19
abundance: .
CDR3nt: TGTGCCAGTAGACCCAAAACAGGGGGAGGTAGGAATCAGCCCCAGCATTTT
CDR3aa: CASRPKTGGGRNQPQHF

j_gene: TRBJ2-1
d_gene: TRBD2
v_gene: TRBV7-2
abundance: once
CDR3nt: TGTGCCAGCAGCCCTGCGGAGCGGGGTGGGTCCTACAATGAGCAGTTCTTC
CDR3aa: CASSPAERGGSYNEQFF

j_gene: TRBJ1-4
d_gene: TRBD1
v_gene: TRBV2
abundance: .
CDR3nt: TGTGCCAGCTGCCTACAGGGGGCTAATGAAAAACTGTTTTTT
CDR3aa: CASCLQGANEKLFF

j_gene: TRBJ1-1
d_gene: .
v_gene: TRBV4-3
abundance: .
CDR3nt: TGCGCCAGCAGCCAAGGCCACTGGACAGCGAACACTGAAGCTTTCTTT
CDR3aa: CASSQGHWTANTEAFF

j_gene: TRBJ2-7
d_gene: TRBD1
v_gene: TRBV29-1
abundance: .
CDR3nt: TGCAGCGCAAGACAGGGGGAATTCAGGTACGAGCAGTACTTC
CDR3aa: CSARQGEFRYEQYF

j_gene: TRBJ2-2
d_gene: TRBD1
v_gene: TRBV4-3
abundance: .
CDR3nt: TGCGCCAGCAGCCACCGGGACAGCGATACCGGGGAGCTGTTTTTT
CDR3aa: CASSHRDSDTGELFF

j_gene: TRBJ2-5
d_gene: .
v_gene: TRBV11-2
abundance: .
CDR3nt: TGTGCCAGCAGCTTAGATCCGGCCATTTCGGGGGAGACCCAGTACTTC
CDR3aa: CASSLDPAISGETQYF

j_gene: TRBJ1-4
d_gene: .
v_gene: TRBV9
abundance: .
CDR3nt: TGTGCCAGCAGCGATAACCGGGACAACCCAACTAATGAAAAACTGTTTTTT
CDR3aa: CASSDNRDNPTNEKLFF

j_gene: TRBJ2-1
d_gene: TRBD1
v_gene: TRBV7-2
abundance: .
CDR3nt: TGTGCCAGCAGCTTATCTGGGACAGAGGCGAATGAGCAGTTCTTC
CDR3aa: CASSLSGTEANEQFF

j_gene: TRBJ1-3
d_gene: .
v_gene: TRBV5-1
abundance: .
CDR3nt: TGCGCCAGCAGCCCCACAACCTCTGGAAACACCATATATTTT
CDR3aa: CASSPTTSGNTIYF

j_gene: TRBJ1-1
d_gene: .
v_gene: TRBV6-2/TRBV6-3
abundance: .
CDR3nt: TGTGCCAGCAGTTACTACAGGGATGGGAACACTGAAGCTTTCTTT
CDR3aa: CASSYYRDGNTEAFF

j_gene: TRBJ2-3
d_gene: .
v_gene: TRBV10-1
abundance: once
CDR3nt: TGCGCCCTGTTTTGGGGCGCCTTAGATACGCAGTATTTT
CDR3aa: CALFWGALDTQYF

j_gene: TRBJ2-2
d_gene: .
v_gene: TRBV28
abundance: .
CDR3nt: TGTGCCAGCAGTTTCTTGCGGGTGAACACCGGGGAGCTGTTTTTT
CDR3aa: CASSFLRVNTGELFF

j_gene: TRBJ1-2
d_gene: TRBD1
v_gene: TRBV6-5
abundance: .
CDR3nt: TGTGCCAGTAGCAGGGGGCGAACTAACTATGGCTACACCTTC
CDR3aa: CASSRGRTNYGYTF

j_gene: TRBJ2-1
d_gene: .
v_gene: TRBV11-2
abundance: .
CDR3nt: TGTGCCAGCAGCTCCGGCGGGTTATTGGGCAATGAGCAGTTCTTC
CDR3aa: CASSSGGLLGNEQFF

j_gene: TRBJ2-3
d_gene: .
v_gene: TRBV5-6
abundance: .
CDR3nt: TGTGCCAGCAGCTTGGCGGGCGGACTTAACACAGATACGCAGTATTTT
CDR3aa: CASSLAGGLNTDTQYF

j_gene: TRBJ2-4
d_gene: .
v_gene: TRBV12-3/TRBV12-4
abundance: .
CDR3nt: TGTGCCAGCAGTTTGGCGGGCGCTCGAATTCAGTACTTC
CDR3aa: CASSLAGARIQYF

j_gene: TRBJ2-3
d_gene: TRBD1
v_gene: TRBV27
abundance: .
CDR3nt: TGTGCCAGCAGAGGACAGGGCTGGTCTACAGATACGCAGTATTTT
CDR3aa: CASRGQGWSTDTQYF